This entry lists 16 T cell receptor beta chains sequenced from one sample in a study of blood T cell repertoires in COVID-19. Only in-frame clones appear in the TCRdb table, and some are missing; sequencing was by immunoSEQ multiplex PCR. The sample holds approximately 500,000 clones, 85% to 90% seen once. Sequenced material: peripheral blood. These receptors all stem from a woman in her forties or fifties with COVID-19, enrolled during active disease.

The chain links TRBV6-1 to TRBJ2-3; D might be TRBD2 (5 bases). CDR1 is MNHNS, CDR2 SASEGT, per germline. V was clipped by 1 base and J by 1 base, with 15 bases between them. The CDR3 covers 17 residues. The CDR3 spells CASSEGYGADRTDTQYF. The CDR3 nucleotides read TGTGCCAGCAGTGAAGGTTACGGAGCGGACCGCACAGATACGCAGTATTTT.

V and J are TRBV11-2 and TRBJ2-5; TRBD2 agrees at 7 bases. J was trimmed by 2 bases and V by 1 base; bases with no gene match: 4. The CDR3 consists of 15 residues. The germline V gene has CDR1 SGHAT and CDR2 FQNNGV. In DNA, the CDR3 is TGTGCCAGCAGCTTAGTGTGGGGGGGGCAAGAGACCCAGTACTTC. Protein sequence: CASSLVWGGQETQYF.

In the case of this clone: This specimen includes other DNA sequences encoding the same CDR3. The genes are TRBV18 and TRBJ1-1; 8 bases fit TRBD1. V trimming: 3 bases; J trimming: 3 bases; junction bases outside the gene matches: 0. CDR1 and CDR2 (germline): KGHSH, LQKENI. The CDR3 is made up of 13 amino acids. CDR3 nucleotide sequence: TGTGCCAGCTCACCGGGACAGGACACTGAAGCTTTCTTT. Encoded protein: CASSPGQDTEAFF.

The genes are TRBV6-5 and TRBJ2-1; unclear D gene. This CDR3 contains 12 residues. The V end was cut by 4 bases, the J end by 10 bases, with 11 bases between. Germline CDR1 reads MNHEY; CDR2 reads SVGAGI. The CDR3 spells CASSSFFGEQFF. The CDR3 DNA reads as TGTGCCAGCAGTTCCTTTTTTGGCGAGCAGTTCTTC.

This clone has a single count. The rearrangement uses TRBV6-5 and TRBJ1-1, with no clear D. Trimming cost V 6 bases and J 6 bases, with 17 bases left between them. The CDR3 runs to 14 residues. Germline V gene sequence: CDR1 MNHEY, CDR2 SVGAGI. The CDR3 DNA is TGTGCCAGCAGGGTGACCGCGTTCGAGGCTGAAGCTTTCTTT. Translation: CASRVTAFEAEAFF.

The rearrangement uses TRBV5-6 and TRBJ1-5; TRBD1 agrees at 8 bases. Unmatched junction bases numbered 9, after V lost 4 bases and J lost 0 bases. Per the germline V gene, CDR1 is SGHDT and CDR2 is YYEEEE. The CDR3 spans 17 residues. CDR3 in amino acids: CASSHSGGRNSNQPQHF. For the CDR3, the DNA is TGTGCCAGCAGCCATTCAGGGGGCAGAAATAGCAATCAGCCCCAGCATTTT.

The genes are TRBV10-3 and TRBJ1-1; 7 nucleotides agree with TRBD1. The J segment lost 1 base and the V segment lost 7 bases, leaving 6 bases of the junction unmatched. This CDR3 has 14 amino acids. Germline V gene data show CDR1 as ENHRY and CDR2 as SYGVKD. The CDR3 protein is CAITPQGQNTEAFF. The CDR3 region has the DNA TGTGCCATCACCCCACAGGGGCAGAACACTGAAGCTTTCTTT.

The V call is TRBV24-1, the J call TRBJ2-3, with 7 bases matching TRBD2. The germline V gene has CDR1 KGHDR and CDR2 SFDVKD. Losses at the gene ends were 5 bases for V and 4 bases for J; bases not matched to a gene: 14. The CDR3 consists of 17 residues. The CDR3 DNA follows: TGTGCCACCAGTGCTTTACCCGCCGGGGAGGGAGCAGATACGCAGTATTTT. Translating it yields CATSALPAGEGADTQYF.

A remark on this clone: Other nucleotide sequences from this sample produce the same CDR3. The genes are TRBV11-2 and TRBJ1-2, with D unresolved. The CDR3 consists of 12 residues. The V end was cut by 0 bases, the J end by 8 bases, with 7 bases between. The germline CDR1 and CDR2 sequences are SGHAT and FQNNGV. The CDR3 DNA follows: TGTGCCAGCAGCTTAGATCGTGGCGGCTACACCTTC. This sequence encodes CASSLDRGGYTF.

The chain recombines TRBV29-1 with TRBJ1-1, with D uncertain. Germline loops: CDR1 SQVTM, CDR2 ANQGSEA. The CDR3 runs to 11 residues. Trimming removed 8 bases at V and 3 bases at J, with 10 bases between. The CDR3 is CSPSGDTEAFF. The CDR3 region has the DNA TGCAGCCCCAGCGGGGACACTGAAGCTTTCTTT.

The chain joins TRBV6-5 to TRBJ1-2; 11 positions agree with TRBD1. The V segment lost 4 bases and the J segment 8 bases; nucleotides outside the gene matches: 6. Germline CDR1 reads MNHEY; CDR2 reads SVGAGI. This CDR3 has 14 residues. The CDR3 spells CASSLGTGGKGYTF. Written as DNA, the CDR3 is TGTGCCAGCAGTTTGGGGACAGGGGGTAAAGGCTACACCTTC.

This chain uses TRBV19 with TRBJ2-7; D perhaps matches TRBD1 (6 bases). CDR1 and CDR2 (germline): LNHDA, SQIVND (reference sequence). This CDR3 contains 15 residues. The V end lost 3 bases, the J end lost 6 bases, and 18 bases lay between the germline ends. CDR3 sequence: CASSISDSHESEQYF. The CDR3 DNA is TGTGCCAGTAGTATTTCGGACAGCCACGAGAGCGAGCAGTACTTC.

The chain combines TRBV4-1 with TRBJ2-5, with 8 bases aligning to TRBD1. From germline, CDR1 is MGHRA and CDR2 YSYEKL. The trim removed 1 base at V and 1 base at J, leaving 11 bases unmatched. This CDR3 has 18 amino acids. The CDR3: CASSQGLLQGGLQETQYF. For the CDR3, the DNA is TGCGCCAGCAGCCAAGGCCTACTACAGGGGGGACTCCAAGAGACCCAGTACTTC.

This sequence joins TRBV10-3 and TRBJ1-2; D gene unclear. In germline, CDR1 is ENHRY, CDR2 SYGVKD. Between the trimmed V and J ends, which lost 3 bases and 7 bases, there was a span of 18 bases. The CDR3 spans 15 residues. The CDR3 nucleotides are TGTGCCATCAGTGAATACTCTGGAGACTCGGCTGGCTACACCTTC. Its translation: CAISEYSGDSAGYTF.

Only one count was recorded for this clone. Here the CDR3 DNA reads TGTGCCAGCAGTTACTCGGAGGGGAACTATGGCTACACCTTC. It codes for CASSYSEGNYGYTF. The chain joins TRBV6-6 to TRBJ1-2, with D maybe TRBD1 (5 bases). The CDR3 has 14 amino acids. Between the trimmed V and J ends, which lost 0 bases and 2 bases, there was a span of 7 bases. The V gene's germline CDR1 is MNHNY and CDR2 SVGAGI (reference sequence).

In nucleotides, the CDR3 is TGCAGCGTTAGTGCTCGACTTAGCACAGATACGCAGTATTTT. It specifies CSVSARLSTDTQYF. The V and J genes are TRBV29-1 and TRBJ2-3; unclear D gene. The V and J ends lost 5 bases and 0 bases respectively, with 12 bases between them. Per the germline V gene, CDR1 is SQVTM and CDR2 is ANQGSEA. This CDR3 comprises 14 residues.